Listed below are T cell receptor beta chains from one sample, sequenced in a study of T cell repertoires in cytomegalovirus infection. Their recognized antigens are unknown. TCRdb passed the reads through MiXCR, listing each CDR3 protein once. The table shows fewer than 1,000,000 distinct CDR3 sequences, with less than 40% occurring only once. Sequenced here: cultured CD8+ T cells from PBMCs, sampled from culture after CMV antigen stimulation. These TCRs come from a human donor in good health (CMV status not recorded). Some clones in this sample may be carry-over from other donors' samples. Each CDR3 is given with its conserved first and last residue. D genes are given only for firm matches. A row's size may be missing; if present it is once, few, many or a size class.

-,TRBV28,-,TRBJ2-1,CANSPRGAGVNEQFF,TGTGCCAACAGTCCCCGGGGAGCAGGGGTCAATGAGCAGTTCTTC
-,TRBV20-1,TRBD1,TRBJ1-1,CSARHPGQGAPTEAFF,TGCAGTGCTAGACATCCGGGACAGGGAGCCCCCACTGAAGCTTTCTTT
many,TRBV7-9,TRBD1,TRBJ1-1,CASRYYRGNTEAFF,TGTGCCAGCAGATACTACAGGGGGAACACTGAAGCTTTCTTT
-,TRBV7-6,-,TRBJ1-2,CASSFKTGSGYGYTF,TGTGCCAGCAGCTTTAAAACAGGGTCAGGCTATGGCTACACCTTC
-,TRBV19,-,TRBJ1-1,CASSIVMNTEAFF,TGTGCCAGTAGTATTGTGATGAACACTGAAGCTTTCTTT
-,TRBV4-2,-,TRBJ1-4,CASSQDQSGATNEKLFF,TGTGCCAGCAGCCAAGATCAGTCGGGTGCAACTAATGAAAAACTGTTTTTT
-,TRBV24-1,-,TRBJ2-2,CATSDRGGVTGELFF,TGTGCCACCAGTGATCGAGGGGGAGTCACCGGGGAGCTGTTTTTT
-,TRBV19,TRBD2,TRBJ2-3,CASSITPYSSGDADTDTQYF,TGTGCCAGTAGTATCACCCCGTATTCTAGCGGGGACGCCGACACAGATACGCAGTATTTT
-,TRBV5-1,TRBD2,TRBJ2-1,CASSRGLGNEQFF,TGCGCCAGCAGCAGGGGACTAGGGAATGAGCAGTTCTTC
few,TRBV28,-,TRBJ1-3,CASSLGPSGGRAGNTIYF,TGTGCCAGCAGTTTGGGGCCCTCGGGCGGGCGTGCCGGAAACACCATATATTTT
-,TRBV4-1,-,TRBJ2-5,CASSQVHWAQRETQYF,TGCGCCAGCAGCCAAGTCCATTGGGCTCAGAGAGAGACCCAGTACTTC